This is a list of T cell receptor beta chains from one sample in a study of T cells in Graves' hyperthyroidism and ophthalmopathy. TCRdb re-called the multiplex PCR reads through MiXCR, storing one row per CDR3 protein. This sample carries fewer than 650,000 distinct CDR3 sequences, 12% to 15% of them seen once, and the ten largest clones take about 15%. The source material was blood. The receptors stem from a woman aged 40-49 years with Graves' hyperthyroidism. Each CDR3 is given with its conserved first and last residue. A D gene is named only where the DNA matches it firmly. Rows may omit the clone size; those that give it use once, few, many or a size class.

size,length,J,D,V,CDR3,DNA
.,12,TRBJ1-1,.,TRBV29-1,CSAGSVNTEAFF,TGCAGCGCAGGGAGTGTGAACACTGAAGCTTTCTTT
.,15,TRBJ2-7,.,TRBV25-1,CASNSFGGLNGEQYF,TGTGCCAGCAATTCGTTTGGGGGCCTCAACGGCGAGCAGTACTTC
.,13,TRBJ2-3,TRBD1,TRBV28,CASWDRLTDTQYF,TGTGCCAGTTGGGACAGACTCACAGATACGCAGTATTTT
.,15,TRBJ2-1,TRBD1,TRBV28,CASNPTGVSYNEQFF,TGTGCCAGCAATCCGACAGGGGTTTCCTACAATGAGCAGTTCTTC
.,14,TRBJ2-5,TRBD1,TRBV4-1,CASSQQDRDETQYF,TGCGCCAGCAGCCAACAGGACAGGGATGAGACCCAGTACTTC
.,16,TRBJ2-3,TRBD2,TRBV20-1,CSAPSGSGSWTDTQYF,TGCAGTGCCCCAAGCGGAAGCGGGAGTTGGACAGATACGCAGTATTTT
few,17,TRBJ2-4,TRBD2,TRBV6-1,CASSPGEGLIAKNIQYF,TGTGCCAGCAGCCCCGGGGAGGGGCTAATCGCCAAAAACATTCAGTACTTC
many,14,TRBJ2-3,.,TRBV10-2,CASSSLANTDTQYF,TGCGCCAGCAGCTCCCTAGCGAACACAGATACGCAGTATTTT
many,16,TRBJ2-1,TRBD2,TRBV7-2,CASSLDRTSGSNEQFF,TGTGCCAGCAGCTTAGACAGGACTAGCGGGAGCAATGAGCAGTTCTTC
few,14,TRBJ2-1,.,TRBV19,CASSSKKTHNEQFF,TGTGCCAGTAGTTCTAAGAAAACACACAATGAGCAGTTCTTC
.,15,TRBJ2-5,TRBD2,TRBV3-1,CASSWGGSTQETQYF,TGTGCCAGCAGCTGGGGGGGATCAACCCAAGAGACCCAGTACTTC
many,17,TRBJ2-7,TRBD2,TRBV7-9,CASSPVSGRSSSYEQYF,TGTGCCAGCAGCCCCGTTAGCGGGAGGTCGAGCTCCTACGAGCAGTACTTC
.,16,TRBJ1-2,TRBD1,TRBV6-1,CASRTGQGISSGGYTF,TGTGCCAGCAGGACGGGACAGGGGATCTCTTCTGGCGGCTACACCTTC
many,16,TRBJ2-7,TRBD2,TRBV3-1,CASSIRLAGLSSEQYF,TGTGCCAGCAGCATCCGACTAGCGGGACTTTCTTCTGAGCAGTACTTC
many,15,TRBJ1-1,TRBD1,TRBV28,CASRGTVNMNTEAFF,TGTGCCAGCAGGGGGACAGTAAACATGAACACTGAAGCTTTCTTT
.,14,TRBJ1-6,.,TRBV5-8,CASRPGTANSPLHF,TGTGCCAGCAGACCAGGGACGGCAAATTCACCCCTCCACTTT
few,14,TRBJ2-1,.,TRBV11-3,CARATGSSYNEQFF,TGTGCCAGGGCCACCGGGAGCTCCTACAATGAGCAGTTCTTC
many,15,TRBJ2-5,TRBD2,TRBV28,CASSLFGGGRETQYF,TGTGCCAGCAGTTTATTTGGGGGGGGAAGGGAGACCCAGTACTTC
.,13,TRBJ2-7,TRBD2,TRBV29-1,CSVEASGAYEQYF,TGCAGCGTTGAGGCTAGCGGGGCCTACGAGCAGTACTTC
few,17,TRBJ1-5,.,TRBV19,CAREEQGRVCGNQPQHF,TGTGCCCGCGAAGAACAGGGTCGAGTGTGCGGCAATCAGCCCCAGCATTTT
many,14,TRBJ2-1,.,TRBV14,CASSQEWQGHEQFF,TGTGCCAGCAGCCAAGAGTGGCAGGGACATGAGCAGTTCTTC
many,13,TRBJ1-5,.,TRBV11-2,CASSFLENQPQHF,TGTGCCAGCAGCTTTTTGGAGAATCAGCCCCAGCATTTT
many,14,TRBJ2-7,.,TRBV7-8,CASSLVGVPYEQYF,TGTGCCAGCAGCTTAGTGGGTGTCCCCTACGAGCAGTACTTC
many,14,TRBJ2-2,.,TRBV12-3/TRBV12-4,CASNHGGGTGELFF,TGTGCCAGCAACCACGGAGGGGGCACCGGGGAGCTGTTTTTT
many,17,TRBJ2-2,TRBD2,TRBV3-1,CASSQGSGTSGSTELFF,TGTGCCAGCAGCCAAGGCTCCGGGACTAGCGGGAGTACGGAGCTGTTTTTT
few,12,TRBJ2-7,.,TRBV27,CASSHTPHEQYF,TGTGCCAGCAGTCATACCCCCCACGAGCAGTACTTC
few,13,TRBJ1-5,.,TRBV6-6,CASSYEGRQPQHF,TGTGCCAGCAGTTACGAGGGCCGTCAGCCCCAGCATTTT
many,14,TRBJ1-1,TRBD1,TRBV28,CASSLRDRDTEAFF,TGTGCCAGCAGTTTACGGGACAGAGACACTGAAGCTTTCTTT
few,13,TRBJ2-5,.,TRBV10-3,CAIRSPDVETQYF,TGTGCCATCAGGTCACCGGACGTAGAGACCCAGTACTTC
few,13,TRBJ2-6,.,TRBV28,CASTRSGANVLTF,TGTGCCAGCACCCGCTCTGGGGCCAACGTCCTGACTTTC
.,11,TRBJ2-1,.,TRBV19,CASSGVVEQFF,TGTGCCAGTTCCGGTGTCGTGGAGCAGTTCTTC
many,13,TRBJ2-1,.,TRBV12-3/TRBV12-4,CASRASDYNEQFF,TGTGCCAGCAGGGCTAGTGACTACAATGAGCAGTTCTTC
.,14,TRBJ1-1,TRBD1,TRBV20-1,CSAGDSPMNTEAFF,TGCAGTGCAGGGGACAGCCCAATGAACACTGAAGCTTTCTTT
many,14,TRBJ2-7,TRBD2,TRBV6-2/TRBV6-3,CASSRLGGSYEQYF,TGTGCCAGCTCCCGACTGGGAGGGTCCTACGAGCAGTACTTC
many,17,TRBJ2-3,TRBD2,TRBV7-9,CASTKPGTSGSTDTQYF,TGTGCCAGCACCAAACCAGGGACTAGCGGGAGTACAGATACGCAGTATTTT
many,17,TRBJ2-5,TRBD2,TRBV7-8,CASSLGQITSGSETQYF,TGTGCCAGCAGCTTGGGACAGATTACTAGCGGGAGTGAGACCCAGTACTTC
many,13,TRBJ1-4,.,TRBV27,CASSLRGQEKLFF,TGTGCCAGCAGTTTACGGGGGCAAGAAAAACTGTTTTTT
few,14,TRBJ1-6,.,TRBV20-1,CSARLGVYNSPLHF,TGCAGTGCTAGACTCGGGGTCTATAATTCACCCCTCCACTTT